These T cell receptor beta chains were read from a single sample in a study of immune cell composition in non-small cell lung cancer. Produced via immunoSEQ multiplex PCR; TCRdb's table is partial and in-frame only. The table shows around 1,100 clones, with roughly 65% occurring only once. The sample comprised lung tumor tissue. All receptors derive from a human donor with non-small cell lung cancer. Both conserved end residues are part of each CDR3. D genes are given only for firm matches. Size is stated for part of the rows, as once, few or many counts, or as a class when the clone is expanded.

abundance	v_gene	d_gene	j_gene	CDR3nt	CDR3aa
few	TRBV2	TRBD1	TRBJ2-7	TGTGCCAGCTGTAGGGACAGACTGTACGAGCAGTACTTC	CASCRDRLYEQYF
-	TRBV28	-	TRBJ1-6	TGTGCCAGCAGTGGACAATCCTATAATTCACCCCTCCACTTT	CASSGQSYNSPLHF
-	TRBV5-4	TRBD1	TRBJ2-2	TGTGCCAGCAGCCTACCGACAGGGGGTTACACCGGGGAGCTGTTTTTT	CASSLPTGGYTGELFF
few	TRBV19	-	TRBJ2-5	TGTGCCAGTAGCACACCGGGACTCGATGAGACCCAGTACTTC	CASSTPGLDETQYF
-	TRBV7-2	-	TRBJ1-1	TGTGCCAGCAGCTTAGGGGGGAGGGGCACTGAAGCTTTCTTT	CASSLGGRGTEAFF
-	TRBV6-5	-	TRBJ1-1	TGTGCCAGCAGTTACCATAGGGGGGGCGCGGGGACTGAAGCTTTCTTT	CASSYHRGGAGTEAFF
-	TRBV19	-	TRBJ1-1	TGTGCCAGTAGTCTCCGACATAGTTGGGACACTGAAGCTTTCTTT	CASSLRHSWDTEAFF
-	TRBV27	TRBD1	TRBJ1-2	TGTGCCAGCAGTTTAGGCAGGGGGTATGGCTACACCTTC	CASSLGRGYGYTF
few	TRBV11-2	-	TRBJ2-5	TGTGCCAGCAGCTTAGACCACCCGGGGACCCAGTACTTC	CASSLDHPGTQYF
few	TRBV19	-	TRBJ1-2	TGTGCCAGTAGTATTGAGGTAAACACCTATGGCTACACCTTC	CASSIEVNTYGYTF
-	TRBV2	-	TRBJ2-3	TGTGCCAGCACTAGGAAAGATACGCAGTATTTT	CASTRKDTQYF
-	TRBV5-5	TRBD2	TRBJ2-2	TGTGCCAGCAGCTTGGGCCTAGCGGGGGGCTGGGGTACCGGGGAGCTGTTTTTT	CASSLGLAGGWGTGELFF
-	TRBV28	-	TRBJ1-1	TGTGCCAGCAGTTCCCCGCGGGCTGAAGCTTTCTTT	CASSSPRAEAFF
-	TRBV4-3	TRBD1	TRBJ1-2	TGCGCCAGCAGCCAAGTGGTGGACAGGGGGCGCGAGAACTATGGCTACACCTTC	CASSQVVDRGRENYGYTF
-	TRBV7-2	-	TRBJ2-3	TGTGCCAGCAGCTCCCGGGTCGGGACAGATACGCAGTATTTT	CASSSRVGTDTQYF
-	TRBV2	TRBD1	TRBJ1-1	TGTGCCAGCAGTAGGACAGGGGGAACTGAAGCTTTCTTT	CASSRTGGTEAFF
-	TRBV6-1	-	TRBJ2-7	TGTGCCAGCAGTGTTTGGGGAATAGGGGCCTACGAGCAGTACTTC	CASSVWGIGAYEQYF
few	TRBV18	-	TRBJ2-4	TGTGCCAGCTCACCGGGGAGCACTAGATATTTAGCCAAAAACATTCAGTACTTC	CASSPGSTRYLAKNIQYF
-	TRBV6-5	-	TRBJ2-7	TGTGCCAGCAGTTACTCACGGGCGGGCTACGAGCAGTACTTC	CASSYSRAGYEQYF
few	TRBV28	TRBD1	TRBJ2-7	TGTGCCAGCACCTACCGGACAGGGGTTCTGCACGAGCAGTACTTC	CASTYRTGVLHEQYF
few	TRBV6-6	-	TRBJ2-1	TGTGCCAGCAGACCCAGGGATACCAATGAGCAGTTCTTC	CASRPRDTNEQFF
once	TRBV28	TRBD2	TRBJ2-3	TGTGCCAGCAGTTTGGGACTAGCGGGGGGGGCAGATACGCAGTATTTT	CASSLGLAGGADTQYF
-	TRBV29-1	TRBD2	TRBJ2-1	TGCAGCGCTGGGTGGGCTAGCGGGAGGAATGAGCAGTTCTTC	CSAGWASGRNEQFF
-	TRBV14	TRBD2	TRBJ2-1	TGTGCCAGCAGCCAAGATTATTGGGATAGCGGGAGGGCCGATGAGCAGTTCTTC	CASSQDYWDSGRADEQFF
-	TRBV6-6	TRBD2	TRBJ2-2	TGTGCCAGCAGCACCGGTCGGGAGGGGGGCACCGGGGAGCTGTTTTTT	CASSTGREGGTGELFF
-	TRBV6-1	-	TRBJ2-5	TGTGCCAGCAGTGAATACGGGGTACACTTC	CASSEYGVHF
-	TRBV27	TRBD1	TRBJ2-7	TGTGCCAGCAGGGGGACAGGGAGGCCCGAGCAGTACTTC	CASRGTGRPEQYF
-	TRBV7-7	-	TRBJ2-1	TGTGCCAGCAGCTTAGGTGGAGGCTCCTACAATGAGCAGTTCTTC	CASSLGGGSYNEQFF
-	TRBV11-2	TRBD1	TRBJ2-6	TGTGCCAGCAGCAAACCGACAGGGTCGGCTGGGGCCAACGTCCTGACTTTC	CASSKPTGSAGANVLTF
-	TRBV28	TRBD1	TRBJ1-3	TGTGCCAGTATCCTAGGGACAGGGGCTGGAAACACCATATATTTT	CASILGTGAGNTIYF
-	TRBV4-1	TRBD1	TRBJ2-5	TGCGCCAGCAGCCCCTCGCCGGGACAGGGGGGAGAGACCCAGTACTTC	CASSPSPGQGGETQYF
-	TRBV30	-	TRBJ1-4	TGTGCCTGGAGTGGGCCGCCCGGGCAGGGAAATGAAAAACTGTTTTTT	CAWSGPPGQGNEKLFF
-	TRBV27	TRBD1	TRBJ1-5	TGTGCCACTCGACCGGGACAGGGGGCGGGTCATAGCAATCAGCCCCAGCATTTT	CATRPGQGAGHSNQPQHF
-	TRBV6-5	TRBD2	TRBJ2-7	TGTGCCAGCAGTTACTCGCTGACTAGCGGGGCCTACGAGCAGTACTTC	CASSYSLTSGAYEQYF
few	TRBV5-1	TRBD1	TRBJ1-6	TGCGCCAGCAGCTTGGAGGGGGCATGGAATAATTCACCCCTCCACTTT	CASSLEGAWNNSPLHF